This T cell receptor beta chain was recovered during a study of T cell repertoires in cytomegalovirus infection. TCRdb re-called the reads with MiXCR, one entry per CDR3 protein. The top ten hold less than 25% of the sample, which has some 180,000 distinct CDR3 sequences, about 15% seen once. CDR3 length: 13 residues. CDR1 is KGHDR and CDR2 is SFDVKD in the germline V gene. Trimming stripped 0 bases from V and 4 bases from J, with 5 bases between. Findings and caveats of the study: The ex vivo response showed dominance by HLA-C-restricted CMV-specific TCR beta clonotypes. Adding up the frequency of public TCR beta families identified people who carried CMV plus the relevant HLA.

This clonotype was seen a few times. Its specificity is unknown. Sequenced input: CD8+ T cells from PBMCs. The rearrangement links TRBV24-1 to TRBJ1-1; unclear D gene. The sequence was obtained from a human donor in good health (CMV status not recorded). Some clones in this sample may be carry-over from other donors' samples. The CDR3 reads CATSDLQGTEAFF. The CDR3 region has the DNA TGTGCCACCAGTGATTTGCAAGGCACTGAAGCTTTCTTT.